This note documents a single T cell receptor (beta chain) sequence. Antigen: not known. Trimming took off 0 bases at V and 7 bases at J, with 20 bases between the two ends. Germline V gives CDR1 SGDLS, CDR2 YYNGEE. CDR3 size: 18 residues. The sample originates from a study of T cell responses to AZD1222 COVID-19 vaccine. Study-level findings and limits: Compared with day 0, the breadth and depth of the Spike-specific TCR repertoire rose significantly after two doses of AZD1222.

The method was immunoSEQ multiplex PCR; TCRdb's version includes in-frame clones alone and lacks a portion of them. The data hold about 270,000 clones, with roughly 93% observed a single time. Researchers grouped second doses given at about 4 or about 12 weeks into one pool. The J gene is TRBJ1-6, the V gene TRBV9; D might be TRBD1 (6 bases). The source of this sequence is an adult who received the AZD1222 COVID-19 vaccine. The source material was peripheral blood, sampled 28 days after the second AZD1222 dose. The CDR3 DNA sequence: TGTGCCAGCAGCGTAGCTCCCATACAGGGAACCCCAAATTCACCCCTCCACTTT. Protein product: CASSVAPIQGTPNSPLHF.